Sequencing of this T cell receptor beta chain was carried out in a study of blood T cells in healthy people across ages. This CDR3 is 15 amino acids long. Trimming stripped 2 bases from V and 4 bases from J, with 13 bases between. Germline-derived CDR1 and CDR2 are MDHEN and SYDVKM. A second PCR, run for about 7 to 11 cycles, used a sample-barcoded 5' primer plus a J-beta primer mix. Each sample provided no less than 3 million CDR3-containing paired-end reads. Each CDR3 protein is one row after TCRdb ran MiXCR on the 5' RACE reads. This sample has around 1,000,000 distinct CDR3 sequences, with 30% to 40% found just once. This clonotype was observed a single time. The antigen remains unidentified. General study findings and limits: More naive CD4+ cells and higher diversity marked long-lived donors relative to aged donors. The diversity estimates, figures obtained from one million T cells, were considered underestimates.

Sample: blood. This TCR was recovered from a man aged 18 to 29 in good health. The chain uses TRBV28 and TRBJ2-3; D is possibly TRBD2 (6 bases). CDR3 coding DNA: TGTGCCAGCAGTTTAGGTTTTCGGGACTCAGATACGCAGTATTTT. Its translation is CASSLGFRDSDTQYF.